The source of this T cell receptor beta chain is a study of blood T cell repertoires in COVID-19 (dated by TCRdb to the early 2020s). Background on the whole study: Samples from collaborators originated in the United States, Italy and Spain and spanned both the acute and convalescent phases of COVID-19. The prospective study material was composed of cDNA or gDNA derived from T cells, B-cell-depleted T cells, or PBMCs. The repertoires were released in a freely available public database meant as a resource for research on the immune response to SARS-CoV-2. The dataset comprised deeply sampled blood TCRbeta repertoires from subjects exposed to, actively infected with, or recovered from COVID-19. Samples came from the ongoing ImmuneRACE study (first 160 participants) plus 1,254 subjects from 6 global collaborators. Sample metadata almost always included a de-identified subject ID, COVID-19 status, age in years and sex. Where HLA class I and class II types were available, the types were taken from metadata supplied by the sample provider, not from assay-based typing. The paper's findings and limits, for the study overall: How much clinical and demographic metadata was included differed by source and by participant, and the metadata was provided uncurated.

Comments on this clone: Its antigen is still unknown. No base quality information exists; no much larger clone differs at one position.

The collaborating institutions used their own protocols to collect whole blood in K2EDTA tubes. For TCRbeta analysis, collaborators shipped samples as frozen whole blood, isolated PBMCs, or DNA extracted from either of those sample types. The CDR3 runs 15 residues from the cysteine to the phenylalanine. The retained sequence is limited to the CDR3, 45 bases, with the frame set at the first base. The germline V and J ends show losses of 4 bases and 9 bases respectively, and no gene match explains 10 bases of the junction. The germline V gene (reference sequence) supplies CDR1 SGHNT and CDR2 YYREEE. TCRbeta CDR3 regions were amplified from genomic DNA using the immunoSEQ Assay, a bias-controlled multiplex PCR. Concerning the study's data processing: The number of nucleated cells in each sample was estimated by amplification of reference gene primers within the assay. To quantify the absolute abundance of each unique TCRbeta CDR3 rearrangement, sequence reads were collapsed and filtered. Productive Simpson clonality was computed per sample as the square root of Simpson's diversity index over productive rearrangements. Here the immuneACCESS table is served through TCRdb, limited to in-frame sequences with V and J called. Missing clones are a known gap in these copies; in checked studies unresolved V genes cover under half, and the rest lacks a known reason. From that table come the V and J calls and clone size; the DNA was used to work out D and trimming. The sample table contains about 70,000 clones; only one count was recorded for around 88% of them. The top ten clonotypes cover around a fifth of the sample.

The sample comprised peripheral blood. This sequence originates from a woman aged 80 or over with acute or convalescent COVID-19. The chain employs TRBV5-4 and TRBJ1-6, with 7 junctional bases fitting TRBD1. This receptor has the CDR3 CASSPRQGMGSPLHF. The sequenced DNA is TGTGCCAGCAGCCCAAGACAGGGTATGGGTTCACCCCTCCACTTT.